What follows are 20 T cell receptor beta chains derived from one specimen sequenced in a study of cytomegalovirus exposure and HLA in healthy donors. Researchers ran the PCR with 60 Vbeta and 13 Jbeta primers. The method was immunoSEQ multiplex PCR; TCRdb's version includes in-frame clones alone and lacks a portion of them. The data show about 96,000 clones, around 79% seen once. Sequencing was performed on PBMCs. The receptors come from an older woman in good health and CMV-seropositive.

The rearrangement links TRBV19 to TRBJ2-7, with 9 positions matching TRBD2. V shed 5 bases and J 7 bases; nucleotides not matched to a gene: 12. The CDR3 length is 15 residues. Germline values: CDR1 LNHDA, CDR2 SQIVND (reference sequence). The CDR3 sequence is CASSFFGGRAGEQYF. The CDR3 DNA reads TGTGCCAGTAGTTTTTTCGGCGGGAGGGCCGGTGAGCAGTACTTC.

The CDR3 DNA follows: TGCGCCAGCAGCTTGGTGAGGACAGGACGCCTCTACGAGCAGTACTTC. It encodes CASSLVRTGRLYEQYF. The chain recombines TRBV5-1 with TRBJ2-7; TRBD1 matches 7 bases. Germline CDR1 and CDR2: SGHRS and YFSETQ. V trimming: 0 bases; J trimming: 3 bases; junction bases outside the gene matches: 9. The CDR3 has 16 amino acids. Supplemented by reference TRBV5-1 and TRBJ2-7, the full variable domain reads KAGVTQTPRYLIKTRGQQVTLSCSPISGHRSVSWYQQTPGQGLQFLFEYFSETQRNKGNFPGRFSGRQFSNSRSEMNVSTLELGDSALYLCASSLVRTGRLYEQYFGPGTRLTVT.

The chain joins TRBV6-6 to TRBJ1-2, with D maybe TRBD1 (5 bases). The germline V and J ends were trimmed by 7 bases and 8 bases, with 20 bases remaining between them. The CDR3 runs to 14 residues. In germline, CDR1 is MNHNY, CDR2 SVGAGI (reference sequence). As DNA, the CDR3 is TGTGCCAGCACCGACCCCGGAGGGGATGGGGGCTACACCTTC. Translation: CASTDPGGDGGYTF.

The J gene is TRBJ1-1, the V gene TRBV5-1; TRBD1 aligns across 10 bases. This CDR3 region has 17 residues. Looked up from germline, CDR1 is SGHRS and CDR2 is YFSETQ. Trimming took 4 bases from V and 1 from J; bases not matched to a gene: 10. Here the CDR3 reads CASSRTGTGVGNTEAFF. Here the CDR3 DNA reads TGCGCCAGCAGCCGAACTGGGACAGGGGTTGGGAACACTGAAGCTTTCTTT.

The rearrangement links TRBV9 to TRBJ1-4, with TRBD1 matching 7 bases. CDR3 length equals 14 residues. Trimming took 4 bases from V and 4 from J; bases not matched to a gene: 4. The V gene's germline CDR1 is SGDLS and CDR2 YYNGEE. DNA for the CDR3: TGTGCCAGCAGCCCGGGACAGTTTAATGAAAAACTGTTTTTT. Its protein product is CASSPGQFNEKLFF.

The genes are TRBV2 and TRBJ1-2, with TRBD1 identical over 8 bases. V trimming: 7 bases; J trimming: 7 bases; junction bases outside the gene matches: 11. Germline values: CDR1 SNHLY, CDR2 FYNNEI. The CDR3 spans 14 residues. CDR3 residues: CASNFDGQGSGYTF. CDR3 sequence (DNA): TGTGCCAGCAACTTCGACGGACAGGGTTCTGGCTACACCTTC.

This clone was recorded a few times. V and J are TRBV10-3 and TRBJ1-1, with D perhaps TRBD1 (6 bases). Germline V gives CDR1 ENHRY, CDR2 SYGVKD. CDR3 length: 13 amino acids. V lost 11 bases, J lost 1 base, and 14 bases lay in between. The DNA of the CDR3 is TGTGCCGTCGGACAGCGGGGGAACACTGAAGCTTTCTTT. Translated, it gives CAVGQRGNTEAFF.

This sequence joins TRBV18 and TRBJ1-4; 7 bases line up with TRBD1. J gave up 5 bases and V 3 bases, and 6 bases lay outside the gene matches. The CDR3 spans 15 residues. CDR1 and CDR2 (germline): KGHSH, LQKENI. This CDR3 reads CASSPRTGTNEKLFF. The CDR3 nucleotides read TGTGCCAGCTCACCGCGGACAGGAACCAATGAAAAACTGTTTTTT.

As for this clone: Germline and junction disagree at one end, which may indicate a read error. The V gene is TRBV7-9, the J gene TRBJ2-1; 8 bases align to TRBD2. CDR1 SEHNR and CDR2 FQNEAQ come from the germline V gene (reference sequence). The CDR3 runs to 15 residues. The CDR3 spells CSSTSGGASYNEQFF. CDR3 nucleotides: TGTTCCAGCACCAGCGGGGGTGCTTCCTACAATGAGCAGTTCTTC. Full variable domain (rest looked up from reference TRBV7-9 and TRBJ2-1): DTGVSQNPRHKITKRGQNVTFRCDPISEHNRLYWYRQTLGQGPEFLTYFQNEAQLEKSRLLSDRFSAERPKGSFSTLEIQRTEQGDSAMYLCSSTSGGASYNEQFFGPGTRLTVL.

In DNA, the CDR3 is TGTGCCAGTTTATCCGGGACACAGAGGACCGGGGAGCTGTTTTTT. Protein product: CASLSGTQRTGELFF. V usage is TRBV6-6 and J usage is TRBJ2-2; TRBD1 might be the D (6 bases). This CDR3 has 15 amino acids. Trimming took off 9 bases at V and 5 bases at J, with 19 bases between the two ends. Per germline, CDR1 MNHNY and CDR2 SVGAGI (reference sequence).

The V gene is TRBV13, the J gene TRBJ2-2; tentatively, D is TRBD2 (5 bases). The V end was cut by 4 bases, the J end by 7 bases, with 16 bases between. Germline values: CDR1 PRHDT, CDR2 FYEKMQ (reference sequence). The CDR3 runs to 15 residues. CDR3 loop: CASSSDGVGDGELFF. CDR3 DNA sequence: TGTGCCAGCAGCTCAGATGGGGTCGGGGACGGGGAGCTGTTTTTT.

The rearrangement links TRBV5-1 to TRBJ2-2, with D maybe TRBD1 (5 bases). The CDR3 is made up of 15 amino acids. V was pared by 2 bases and J by 2 bases, with 10 bases between. Per the germline V gene, CDR1 is SGHRS and CDR2 is YFSETQ. As DNA, the CDR3 is TGCGCCAGCAGCTTAGCCAGGGTAAACACCGGGGAGCTGTTTTTT. It translates to CASSLARVNTGELFF.

The genes are TRBV28 and TRBJ2-3; 8 bases align to TRBD1. The germline CDR1 and CDR2 sequences are MDHEN and SYDVKM. The CDR3 consists of 15 residues. The trim removed 4 bases at V and 1 base at J, leaving 4 bases unmatched. The CDR3 coding sequence is TGTGCCAGCAGTTCCGCGGGACAGGGCACAGATACGCAGTATTTT. Translated: CASSSAGQGTDTQYF.

The rearrangement uses TRBV4-2 and TRBJ1-6, with 9 bases aligning to TRBD1. The V gene end was trimmed by 1 base and the J gene end by 9 bases; junction bases not matched to a gene: 4. CDR1 is LGHNA, CDR2 YNFKEQ, per germline. This CDR3 spans 15 amino acids. The CDR3 coding sequence is TGTGCCAGCAGCCAAGGGGGACAGGGAGGTTCACCCCTCCACTTT. It yields the protein CASSQGGQGGSPLHF.

The chain couples TRBV27 to TRBJ2-1; TRBD1 aligns across 8 bases. V trimming: 6 bases; J trimming: 5 bases; junction bases outside the gene matches: 9. CDR1 and CDR2 (germline): MNHEY, SMNVEV (reference sequence). This CDR3 contains 15 residues. This CDR3 reads CASSLNGQGNNEQFF. For the CDR3, the DNA is TGTGCCAGCAGCCTAAACGGACAGGGCAACAATGAGCAGTTCTTC.

The genes are TRBV6-5 and TRBJ1-5; 7 bases are a match to TRBD1. The germline V gene has CDR1 MNHEY and CDR2 SVGAGI. The V segment lost 6 bases and the J segment 5 bases; nucleotides outside the gene matches: 10. The CDR3 consists of 15 residues. CDR3 sequence reads: CASRTGQKPHQPQHF. DNA of the CDR3: TGTGCCAGCAGGACAGGGCAAAAGCCTCATCAGCCCCAGCATTTT.

The chain carries TRBV11-2 and TRBJ2-7; 7 bases map to TRBD1. Germline loops: CDR1 SGHAT, CDR2 FQNNGV. After removal of 3 bases from V and 7 bases from J, the junction contained 6 bases not matched to a gene. This CDR3 region has 13 residues. This CDR3 reads CASSFTGEGEQYF. In nucleotides, the CDR3 is TGTGCCAGCAGCTTCACAGGGGAAGGGGAGCAGTACTTC.

Regarding this clone: The junction does not match germline at one end; this may be a read error. The chain links TRBV11-2 to TRBJ2-7; 8 nucleotides match TRBD1. This CDR3 region has 15 residues. Germline assignment: CDR1 SGHAT and CDR2 FQNNGV. CDR3 bases: TGTGCCAGCAGCTACACGTACAGGGGGGCCATGGAGCGGTACTTC. Protein: CASSYTYRGAMERYF.

This clone was counted only a few times. The chain couples TRBV6-5 to TRBJ1-1; TRBD1 matches 9 bases. Germline CDR1 and CDR2: MNHEY and SVGAGI. The CDR3 has 14 residues. V was pared by 6 bases and J by 5 bases, with 7 bases of the junction left unmatched. The CDR3 coding sequence is TGTGCCAGCAGCGAACAGGGGGCTTGGACTGAAGCTTTCTTT. This codes for CASSEQGAWTEAFF.

This chain links TRBV12-5 with TRBJ1-2; D unclear. Per the germline V gene, CDR1 is LGHNT and CDR2 is FRNRAP. V was shortened by 9 bases and J by 3 bases, with 14 bases between the two germline ends. CDR3 length: 13 amino acids. The CDR3 spells CASGVEQYYGYTF. The CDR3 DNA sequence: TGTGCTAGCGGGGTCGAGCAGTACTATGGCTACACCTTC. Variable domain in full (rest from reference TRBV12-5 and TRBJ1-2): DARVTQTPRHKVTEMGQEVTMRCQPILGHNTVFWYRQTMMQGLELLAYFRNRAPLDDSGMPKDRFSAEMPDATLATLKIQPSEPRDSAVYFCASGVEQYYGYTFGSGTRLTVV.